What follows are 5 T cell receptor beta chains derived from one specimen sequenced in a study of Ad26.COV2.S vaccination and SARS-CoV-2 variants. As to treatment: around 19 received Ad26.COV2.S at low or high dose, single or two shots; 5 received placebo; per-sample allocation not given. It was on day 63 after the first vaccine or placebo injection that samples were taken. Using immunoSEQ multiplex PCR, the repertoire was profiled, and TCRdb retains in-frame clones only, with some absent. In the table there are about 500,000 clones, 89% of which are singletons. Sequenced material: peripheral blood, taken in a trial of Ad26.COV2.S vaccine versus placebo. These receptors originate from a person aged 18 to 65 who received the Ad26.COV2.S COVID-19 vaccine or a placebo.

The genes are TRBV6-1 and TRBJ1-3; possibly TRBD1 for D (5 bases). Trimming shortened V by 3 bases and J by 0 bases, and 15 bases separated the two germline ends. The CDR3 contains 17 residues. Germline values: CDR1 MNHNS, CDR2 SASEGT. The CDR3: CASSEPGRSLSGNTIYF. In DNA, the CDR3 is TGTGCCAGCAGTGAGCCAGGGAGGAGCCTCTCTGGAAACACCATATATTTT.

This clone was seen a handful of times. The chain employs TRBV28 and TRBJ1-6; D is possibly TRBD1 (5 bases). This CDR3 contains 16 residues. Germline CDR1 and CDR2: MDHEN and SYDVKM. V shed 2 bases and J shed 5 bases, with 13 bases lying between them. Here the CDR3 reads CASSLTGGTDNSPLHF. The DNA of the CDR3 is TGTGCCAGCAGTTTAACGGGCGGGACGGATAATTCACCCCTCCACTTT.

The CDR3: CASSRGRLYGYTF. In DNA, the CDR3 is TGCGCCAGCAGCCGCGGACGGCTCTATGGCTACACCTTC. The chain is built from TRBV5-1 and TRBJ1-2; no firm D call. The CDR3 totals 13 residues. In germline, CDR1 is SGHRS, CDR2 YFSETQ. V dropped 4 bases and J dropped 4 bases, with 11 bases sitting between them.

CDR3 amino acids: CASSANPSGRWRETQYF. CDR3 nucleotides: TGCGCCAGCAGCGCGAACCCTAGCGGGAGATGGAGAGAGACCCAGTACTTC. The rearrangement links TRBV5-1 to TRBJ2-5; TRBD2 agrees at 10 bases. Germline V gene data show CDR1 as SGHRS and CDR2 as YFSETQ. CDR3 length equals 17 residues. Losses at the gene ends were 4 bases for V and 4 bases for J; bases not matched to a gene: 13.

The gene calls are TRBV3-1 (or the pseudogene TRBV3-2) and TRBJ1-4; D is ambiguous. Trimming left V 0 bases short and J 5 bases short, with 19 bases between. CDR1 and CDR2 (germline): LGHDT, YNNKEL (reference sequence). This CDR3 contains 18 residues. The CDR3 DNA follows: TGTGCCAGCAGCCAAGATAAAGAATACTGGCAAGCAAATGAAAAACTGTTTTTT. It is translated as CASSQDKEYWQANEKLFF.